One sample yielded the 29 T cell receptor beta chains listed below, sequenced in a study of cytomegalovirus exposure and HLA in healthy donors. Primers for the PCR totalled 60 Vbeta and 13 Jbeta. Only in-frame clones appear in the TCRdb table, and some are missing; sequencing was by immunoSEQ multiplex PCR. Found here are under 150,000 clones, around three quarters of them singletons; the top ten hold about 1.7%. The sequencing input was PBMCs. All receptors derive from a woman aged 45-65 years in good health and CMV-seronegative.

This clone appeared a single time. Mismatch with germline at one junction end may stem from a read error. The V and J genes are TRBV6-6 and TRBJ1-5; TRBD1 matches at 9 bases. The CDR3 sequence is 15 residues long. Germline assignment: CDR1 MNHNY and CDR2 SVGAGI (reference sequence). As DNA, the CDR3 is TGTGCCAGCAGTCTGGGACAGGGAAGCAATCAGCCCCAGAATTTT. Encoded protein: CASSLGQGSNQPQNF.

This chain uses TRBV23-1 with TRBJ2-5, with D perhaps TRBD1 (6 bases). TRBV23-1 is given ORF status, its function remaining uncertain. The length of the CDR3 is 14 residues. The ends were cut back, 4 bases at V and 2 bases at J, with 11 bases in the middle. DNA of the CDR3: TGCGCCAGCAGTCTTCTGGACAGTCAAGAGACCCAGTACTTC. Its translation: CASSLLDSQETQYF.

Comments on this clone: Germline is not matched at one junction end, which may reflect a read error. This sample also contains other DNA sequences that code for the same CDR3. V gene TRBV30 combines with J gene TRBJ1-1, with D perhaps TRBD1 (6 bases). Germline V gene sequence: CDR1 GTSNPN, CDR2 SVGIG (reference sequence). The length of the CDR3 is 14 residues. The CDR3, as DNA: TGTGCCTGGAGTGTAACAGGGATGAATACTGAAGCTTTCTTT. Translation gives CAWSVTGMNTEAFF.

This clone was seen at least ten times. V and J are TRBV6-5 and TRBJ2-7, with 10 bases identical to TRBD1. Germline V CDR1 and CDR2: MNHEY, SVGAGI. The CDR3 runs to 15 residues. V lost 6 bases and J lost 0; bases outside the gene matches: 5. Here the CDR3 DNA reads TGTGCCAGCAGGCAGACAGGGGGCCCCTCCTACGAGCAGTACTTC. Amino acids: CASRQTGGPSYEQYF.

The count of this clone is one. V and J are TRBV15 and TRBJ2-7; 8 bases map to TRBD2. Germline V CDR1 and CDR2: LNHNV, YYDKDF (reference sequence). The CDR3 consists of 16 residues. V shed 1 base and J 4 bases; nucleotides not matched to a gene: 9. The CDR3 loop reads CATSRVGSGSWYEQYF. The CDR3 DNA sequence: TGTGCCACCAGCAGAGTTGGGAGCGGGAGTTGGTACGAGCAGTACTTC.

This chain uses TRBV30 with TRBJ2-7, with 7 positions matching TRBD1. With 1 base clipped from V and 2 bases from J, the junction kept 2 bases outside the gene matches. Germline V gene sequence: CDR1 GTSNPN, CDR2 SVGIG (reference sequence). The CDR3 totals 13 residues. CDR3 region: CAWSGQGTYEQYF. As DNA, the CDR3 is TGTGCCTGGAGTGGACAGGGTACCTACGAGCAGTACTTC.

The rearrangement joins TRBV28 to TRBJ2-1; 7 bases fit TRBD1. V lost 3 bases, J lost 1 base, and 9 bases stayed unmatched. This CDR3 region has 17 residues. Germline CDR1 and CDR2: MDHEN and SYDVKM. The CDR3 region is CASSFPQGEMSYNEQFF. The CDR3 DNA reads as TGTGCCAGCAGTTTCCCCCAGGGGGAAATGTCCTACAATGAGCAGTTCTTC. Full variable domain (rest looked up from reference TRBV28 and TRBJ2-1): DVKVTQSSRYLVKRTGEKVFLECVQDMDHENMFWYRQDPGLGLRLIYFSYDVKMKEKGDIPEGYSVSREKKERFSLILESASTNQTSMYLCASSFPQGEMSYNEQFFGPGTRLTVL.

The V call is TRBV29-1, the J call TRBJ1-1, with D possibly being TRBD1 (5 bases). The CDR3 length is 11 residues. The germline V gene has CDR1 SQVTM and CDR2 ANQGSEA. V shed 7 bases and J shed 7 bases, with 13 bases lying between them. In nucleotides, the CDR3 is TGCAGCGCCGAAAGGGGAAATGAAGCTTTCTTT. Amino acids: CSAERGNEAFF.

The V gene is TRBV15, the J gene TRBJ1-5, with TRBD1 matching 12 bases. Germline CDR1 is LNHNV and CDR2 is YYDKDF (reference sequence). There are 17 residues in the CDR3. V was pared by 3 bases and J by 5 bases, with 8 bases of the junction left unmatched. The CDR3 loop is CATSSRRGTGGHQPQHF. CDR3 nucleotide sequence: TGTGCCACCAGCAGTAGAAGAGGGACAGGGGGCCATCAGCCCCAGCATTTT.

The chain couples TRBV14 to TRBJ2-2; D uncertain. In germline, CDR1 is SGHDN, CDR2 FVKESK. The CDR3 consists of 14 residues. Trimming took 0 bases from V and 5 from J, leaving 7 bases between them. CDR3 bases: TGTGCCAGCAGCCAAGACATCGGGACCGGGGAGCTGTTTTTT. Its protein is CASSQDIGTGELFF.

This chain uses TRBV2 with TRBJ1-5, with 7 bases fitting TRBD1. Germline loops: CDR1 SNHLY, CDR2 FYNNEI. CDR3 length: 15 residues. V shed 3 bases and J 6 bases; nucleotides not matched to a gene: 8. CDR3 in DNA: TGTGCCAGCAGTGACGCGGACAGGCCCTTTCAGCCCCAGCATTTT. As protein: CASSDADRPFQPQHF.

The chain recombines TRBV28 with TRBJ2-4, with 8 bases aligning to TRBD2. J lost 2 bases, V lost 6 bases, and 3 bases had no gene match. The germline gives CDR1 MDHEN, CDR2 SYDVKM. This CDR3 comprises 14 residues. The CDR3 loop reads CASRVSGTKNIQYF. The CDR3 bases are TGTGCCAGCAGAGTTAGCGGGACCAAAAACATTCAGTACTTC.

CDR3 DNA: TGTGCCAGCATCCCCCGTGCCCTACCGAGCTCCTACGAGCAGTACTTC. Translation: CASIPRALPSSYEQYF. The V call is TRBV28, the J call TRBJ2-7; D not certain. CDR1 and CDR2 from the germline V gene are MDHEN and SYDVKM. V was pared by 7 bases and J by 0 bases, with 19 bases between. The CDR3 has 16 residues.

The chain couples TRBV25-1 to TRBJ2-5; perhaps TRBD2 as D (7 bases). CDR1 and CDR2 (germline): MGHDK, SYGVNS. V lost 4 bases and J 9 bases, leaving 18 bases between the germline ends. The CDR3 runs to 14 residues. This CDR3 reads CASSALAGAPSQYF. The CDR3 DNA reads TGTGCCAGCAGTGCCTTGGCGGGGGCGCCTTCCCAGTACTTC.

This chain links TRBV5-1 with TRBJ1-5; 7 nucleotides match TRBD1. V shed 5 bases, J shed 5 bases, and the junction held 7 bases outside the gene matches. Germline V gene lookup returns CDR1 SGHRS and CDR2 YFSETQ. The length of the CDR3 is 14 residues. The CDR3 region is CASRPGQRDQPQHF. CDR3 DNA sequence: TGCGCCAGCAGACCGGGACAGAGGGATCAGCCCCAGCATTTT. The full variable domain, completed using reference TRBV5-1 and TRBJ1-5, is KAGVTQTPRYLIKTRGQQVTLSCSPISGHRSVSWYQQTPGQGLQFLFEYFSETQRNKGNFPGRFSGRQFSNSRSEMNVSTLELGDSALYLCASRPGQRDQPQHFGDGTRLSIL.

The CDR3 bases are TGTGCCAGCAGCTTAGGGGACAAAGACTATGGCTACACCTTC. This codes for CASSLGDKDYGYTF. The V call is TRBV11-1, the J call TRBJ1-2; tentatively, D is TRBD1 (6 bases). V was shortened by 1 base and J by 3 bases, with 9 bases between the two germline ends. This CDR3 contains 14 residues. CDR1 and CDR2 from the germline V gene are SGHAT and FQDESV (reference sequence).

This clone was found a few times. The chain is built from TRBV5-1 and TRBJ1-1, with TRBD1 as a possible D gene (5 bases). Trimming shortened V by 5 bases and J by 1 base, and 9 bases separated the two germline ends. From germline, CDR1 is SGHRS and CDR2 YFSETQ. The CDR3 loop spans 13 amino acids. The CDR3 DNA is TGCGCCAGCAGTAAAGGACAGAACACTGAAGCTTTCTTT. It is translated as CASSKGQNTEAFF.

The V call is TRBV25-1, the J call TRBJ2-2, with D perhaps matching TRBD1 (7 bases). Trimming took off 1 base at V and 0 bases at J, with 9 bases between the two ends. The CDR3 sequence is 16 residues long. Germline assignment: CDR1 MGHDK and CDR2 SYGVNS. CDR3 sequence: CASSEWRGPNTGELFF. In DNA, the CDR3 is TGTGCCAGCAGTGAATGGAGGGGGCCGAACACCGGGGAGCTGTTTTTT. Full variable domain (rest looked up from reference TRBV25-1 and TRBJ2-2): EADIYQTPRYLVIGTGKKITLECSQTMGHDKMYWYQQDPGMELHLIHYSYGVNSTEKGDLSSESTVSRIRTEHFPLTLESARPSHTSQYLCASSEWRGPNTGELFFGEGSRLTVL.

The chain has TRBV7-8 and TRBJ2-1; D gene unclear. Germline-derived CDR1 and CDR2 are SGHVS and FQNEAQ. This CDR3 region has 15 residues. Trimming pared 6 bases from V and 9 bases from J, leaving 21 bases between. The CDR3 loop reads CASSLPTPSVGEQFF. The CDR3 region has the DNA TGTGCCAGCAGTTTACCCACCCCGAGTGTCGGTGAGCAGTTCTTC.

The V gene is TRBV18, the J gene TRBJ2-2; the match to TRBD1 covers 8 bases. The CDR3 is 16 amino acids. With V trimmed by 5 bases and J by 4 bases, 9 bases remained unmatched. Germline CDR1 and CDR2: KGHSH and LQKENI. The CDR3 spells CASSTSGGLGTGELFF. The CDR3 DNA is TGTGCCAGCTCAACGTCAGGGGGCCTTGGCACCGGGGAGCTGTTTTTT.

The chain uses TRBV7-2 and TRBJ2-5; TRBD2 matches at 7 bases. V shed 3 bases, J shed 2 bases, and the junction held 3 bases outside the gene matches. The CDR3 is made up of 14 amino acids. Germline V gene lookup returns CDR1 SGHTA and CDR2 FQGNSA. Here the CDR3 reads CASSFWGLQETQYF. The CDR3 coding sequence is TGTGCCAGCAGCTTCTGGGGACTACAAGAGACCCAGTACTTC.

This clone was seen a few times. The rearrangement uses TRBV5-1 and TRBJ2-2; 7 bases map to TRBD2. V lost 5 bases, J lost 0 bases, and 10 bases stayed unmatched. The CDR3 sequence is 17 residues long. Germline CDR1 SGHRS, CDR2 YFSETQ. Here the CDR3 DNA reads TGCGCCAGCAGGATCCCGGCCCTAGCGGCGAACACCGGGGAGCTGTTTTTT. Translation: CASRIPALAANTGELFF.

The rearrangement joins TRBV6-5 to TRBJ2-7; 8 nucleotides line up with TRBD1. CDR1 MNHEY and CDR2 SVGAGI come from the germline V gene. V was pared by 5 bases and J by 6 bases, with 9 bases of the junction left unmatched. This CDR3 has 14 residues. The CDR3 reads CASSQGQAWSEQYF. The CDR3 DNA follows: TGTGCCAGCAGTCAGGGACAGGCCTGGAGCGAGCAGTACTTC.

In this sample, this clone turned up a few times. The V call is TRBV4-3, the J call TRBJ2-6; no clear D. The CDR3 has 14 amino acids. Trimming took off 0 bases at V and 4 bases at J, with 4 bases between the two ends. Germline V gene data show CDR1 as LGHNA and CDR2 as YSLEER. The CDR3: CASSQERGANVLTF. DNA of the CDR3: TGCGCCAGCAGCCAAGAGAGAGGGGCCAACGTCCTGACTTTC.

The genes are TRBV10-3 and TRBJ1-1; TRBD1 is a possible D gene (5 bases). Germline CDR1 ENHRY, CDR2 SYGVKD. V was shortened by 2 bases and J by 4 bases, with 14 bases between the two germline ends. CDR3 length: 15 residues. DNA for the CDR3: TGTGCCATCAGTGAGAACCGCGGGGGGAGCACTGAAGCTTTCTTT. It yields the protein CAISENRGGSTEAFF.

This chain connects TRBV28 to TRBJ1-1; possible D gene TRBD1, 6 bases. The ends were cut back, 0 bases at V and 0 bases at J, with 11 bases in the middle. The V gene's germline CDR1 is MDHEN and CDR2 SYDVKM. The CDR3 sequence is 16 residues long. The CDR3 is CASSLWKGGLNTEAFF. The DNA for the CDR3 is TGTGCCAGCAGTTTATGGAAAGGGGGACTGAACACTGAAGCTTTCTTT.

This clone was recorded once. The V gene is TRBV30, the J gene TRBJ2-5; the D gene is possibly TRBD1 (6 bases). The CDR3 runs to 13 residues. The V gene lost 2 bases and the J gene lost 4 bases, with 11 bases spanning the gap. The germline CDR1 and CDR2 sequences are GTSNPN and SVGIG (reference sequence). CDR3 sequence reads: CAWSKDSGETQYF. The CDR3 DNA reads as TGTGCCTGGAGTAAGGACAGCGGAGAGACCCAGTACTTC. Supplemented by reference TRBV30 and TRBJ2-5, the full variable domain reads SQTIHQWPATLVQPVGSPLSLECTVEGTSNPNLYWYRQAAGRGLQLLFYSVGIGQISSEVPQNLSASRPQDRQFILSSKKLLLSDSGFYLCAWSKDSGETQYFGPGTRLLVL.

This clone was detected a few times. This rearrangement joins TRBV7-9 to TRBJ1-4; D might be TRBD1 (5 bases). V shed 6 bases and J shed 8 bases, with 13 bases lying between them. The CDR3 totals 13 residues. In germline, CDR1 is SEHNR, CDR2 FQNEAQ (reference sequence). DNA for the CDR3: TGTGCCAGCAGGTCCGGGGGAGGGGAAAAACTGTTTTTT. Translating gives CASRSGGGEKLFF.

The V call is TRBV7-8, the J call TRBJ2-7, with a tentative D call TRBD1 (5 bases). V lost 6 bases to trimming and J lost 1 base, with 10 bases between them. This CDR3 spans 13 amino acids. CDR1 and CDR2 from the germline V gene are SGHVS and FQNEAQ. The CDR3 DNA sequence: TGTGCCAGCAGTCCACACAGGTCCTACGAGCAGTACTTC. Its protein is CASSPHRSYEQYF.